The 11 T cell receptor beta chains below all came from one sample that was sequenced in a study of cytomegalovirus exposure and HLA in healthy donors. Primers for the PCR totalled 60 Vbeta and 13 Jbeta. The method was immunoSEQ multiplex PCR; TCRdb's version includes in-frame clones alone and lacks a portion of them. The data hold around 100,000 clones, with 79% observed a single time. The source material was PBMCs. All receptors derive from a woman younger than 30 in good health and CMV-seropositive.

The V and J genes are TRBV27 and TRBJ1-5, with TRBD1 as a possible D gene (5 bases). V was trimmed by 2 bases and J by 3 bases, leaving 8 bases between them. The CDR3 totals 14 residues. Germline lookup yields CDR1 MNHEY and CDR2 SMNVEV (reference sequence). The DNA for the CDR3 is TGTGCCAGCAGTTTACCAGGGCTCAATCAGCCCCAGCATTTT. It codes for CASSLPGLNQPQHF.

The chain couples TRBV10-1 to TRBJ2-3; the match to TRBD2 covers 9 bases. The V gene end was trimmed by 7 bases and the J gene end by 2 bases; junction bases not matched to a gene: 10. The CDR3 is made up of 16 amino acids. Germline values: CDR1 WNHNN, CDR2 SYGVQD (reference sequence). For the CDR3, the DNA is TGCGCCAGCATAGAAAGGCTAGCGGGGCACACAGATACGCAGTATTTT. This sequence encodes CASIERLAGHTDTQYF.

V gene TRBV25-1 combines with J gene TRBJ1-6, with D tentatively TRBD1 (6 bases). Per the germline V gene, CDR1 is MGHDK and CDR2 is SYGVNS. Trimming pared 9 bases from V and 9 bases from J, leaving 21 bases between. The CDR3 consists of 15 residues. The CDR3 protein is CARREGTWGRSPLHF. The CDR3 DNA sequence: TGTGCCAGGAGGGAAGGGACCTGGGGGCGTTCACCCCTCCACTTT.

Notes on this clone: Other DNA sequences in this specimen translate into the identical CDR3. This rearrangement joins TRBV13 to TRBJ1-5; D might be TRBD1 (5 bases). Trimming removed 0 bases from V and 4 bases from J, with 10 bases in between. The length of the CDR3 is 15 residues. Germline CDR1 and CDR2: PRHDT and FYEKMQ (reference sequence). The CDR3 DNA follows: TGTGCCAGCAGCTTAGGGGGACTGGGAAATCAGCCCCAGCATTTT. Amino acid sequence: CASSLGGLGNQPQHF. Complete variable domain (other parts from reference TRBV13 and TRBJ1-5): AAGVIQSPRHLIKEKRETATLKCYPIPRHDTVYWYQQGPGQDPQFLISFYEKMQSDKGSIPDRFSAQQFSDYHSELNMSSLELGDSALYFCASSLGGLGNQPQHFGDGTRLSIL.

V and J are TRBV14 and TRBJ2-7; tentative D call: TRBD1 (5 bases). The CDR3 has 16 residues. Per germline, CDR1 SGHDN and CDR2 FVKESK. With 0 bases removed from V and 4 bases from J, the gap between germline ends came to 16 bases. CDR3 nucleotides: TGTGCCAGCAGCCAAGATACGGTGGGGCCTATATACGAGCAGTACTTC. This encodes CASSQDTVGPIYEQYF.

The chain combines TRBV6-1 with TRBJ1-2; tentative D call: TRBD1 (5 bases). V lost 3 bases, J lost 4 bases, and 9 bases lay in between. CDR1 and CDR2 (germline): MNHNS, SASEGT. CDR3 length: 13 amino acids. The CDR3 DNA sequence: TGTGCCAGCAGTGAGGAGGGGATCTATGGCTACACCTTC. Residues: CASSEEGIYGYTF.

This clone was recorded a few times. This chain links TRBV18 with TRBJ2-7; D remains ambiguous. CDR3 size: 13 residues. Trimming pared 6 bases from V and 4 bases from J, leaving 13 bases between. CDR1 KGHSH and CDR2 LQKENI come from the germline V gene. CDR3 bases: TGTGCCAGCTCTCTTCGACCGGGTTACGAGCAGTACTTC. Translation: CASSLRPGYEQYF.

This clone was observed once. The chain employs TRBV7-9 and TRBJ2-7, with a possible D match to TRBD2 (6 bases). Germline values: CDR1 SEHNR, CDR2 FQNEAQ (reference sequence). The CDR3 is 15 amino acids. Trimming stripped 4 bases from V and 2 bases from J, with 15 bases between. The CDR3 loop is CASSSRAWEAYEQYF. The DNA for the CDR3 is TGTGCCAGCAGCTCCCGGGCGTGGGAGGCCTACGAGCAGTACTTC.

The chain uses TRBV21-1 and TRBJ2-4; the DNA was not compared with TRBD1, the D call given in the table. TRBV21-1 is noted as a pseudogene. The CDR3 has 15 residues. The CDR3 protein is CASSRWDRDQNIQYF. The CDR3 DNA reads TGTGCCAGCAGCAGGTGGGACAGGGACCAAAACATTCAGTACTTC.

This rearrangement joins TRBV6-6 to TRBJ1-1, with no clear D. V was shortened by 2 bases and J by 1 base, with 5 bases between the two germline ends. The length of the CDR3 is 13 residues. Germline assignment: CDR1 MNHNY and CDR2 SVGAGI (reference sequence). CDR3 residues: CASSYAGNTEAFF. CDR3 in DNA: TGTGCCAGCAGTTACGCGGGGAACACTGAAGCTTTCTTT.

This clone has just one count. The rearrangement joins TRBV5-4 to TRBJ2-5; D not resolved. The germline V gene encodes CDR1 SGHNT and CDR2 YYREEE (reference sequence). V lost 1 base to trimming and J lost 5 bases, with 9 bases between them. This CDR3 has 13 residues. CDR3 DNA: TGTGCCAGCAGCTTGAGTAGTATGGAGACCCAGTACTTC. It codes for CASSLSSMETQYF.